These T cell receptor beta chains were read from a single sample in a study of T-cell memory formation after mild COVID-19. TCRdb reprocessed the 5' RACE reads via MiXCR and lists one record per CDR3 protein. Among around 130,000 distinct CDR3 sequences listed, about 5.9% were seen once. Material: PBMCs or a T cell subset sorted from them (not recorded which). The origin of the receptors is an adult woman who had mild COVID-19 (a few samples of this study predate the infection). Cell type and time point are not known. The CDR3 runs from the conserved cysteine through the conserved F or W. A D gene is named only where the DNA matches it firmly. The listing skips clone size in some rows; elsewhere it reads once, few, many or a size class.

J gene: TRBJ2-3
V gene: TRBV7-2
clone size: many
D gene: .
CDR3 DNA: TGTGCCAGCAGCTCAGAATGGGGAACAGATACGCAGTATTTT
CDR3 protein: CASSSEWGTDTQYF

J gene: TRBJ2-3
V gene: TRBV12-3/TRBV12-4
clone size: many
D gene: TRBD2
CDR3 DNA: TGTGCCAGCAGTGCGACTAGCGGGGGATTAGATACGCAGTATTTT
CDR3 protein: CASSATSGGLDTQYF

J gene: TRBJ2-3
V gene: TRBV6-1
clone size: many
D gene: .
CDR3 DNA: TGTGCCAGCTGCGGGGTCACAGATACGCAGTATTTT
CDR3 protein: CASCGVTDTQYF

J gene: TRBJ1-3
V gene: TRBV5-6
clone size: .
D gene: .
CDR3 DNA: TGTGCCAGCAGCCCCCGGAGGGGCGTAGTTGGAAACACCATATATTTT
CDR3 protein: CASSPRRGVVGNTIYF

J gene: TRBJ2-7
V gene: TRBV12-3/TRBV12-4
clone size: many
D gene: .
CDR3 DNA: TGTGCCAGCAGTGCGTTCCTGGAGCAGTACTTC
CDR3 protein: CASSAFLEQYF

J gene: TRBJ2-1
V gene: TRBV3-1
clone size: .
D gene: .
CDR3 DNA: TGTGCCAGCAGCCACCAACTAGCTAATGAGCAGTTCTTC
CDR3 protein: CASSHQLANEQFF

J gene: TRBJ2-7
V gene: TRBV7-9
clone size: many
D gene: TRBD1
CDR3 DNA: TGTGCCAGCAGCTTAGAAGGGACAGGCAAGTACTTC
CDR3 protein: CASSLEGTGKYF

J gene: TRBJ1-5
V gene: TRBV20-1
clone size: many
D gene: .
CDR3 DNA: TGCAGTGCGAACAGAGGACACCTCAATCAGCCCCAGCATTTT
CDR3 protein: CSANRGHLNQPQHF

J gene: TRBJ2-3
V gene: TRBV20-1
clone size: many
D gene: .
CDR3 DNA: TGCAGTGCCCCAAGGGGGGCCACAGATACGCAGTATTTT
CDR3 protein: CSAPRGATDTQYF

J gene: TRBJ2-2
V gene: TRBV2
clone size: few
D gene: .
CDR3 DNA: TGTGCCAGCAGTGCGGGGGCCGGCGGGGAGCTGTTTTTT
CDR3 protein: CASSAGAGGELFF

J gene: TRBJ1-1
V gene: TRBV29-1
clone size: many
D gene: .
CDR3 DNA: TGCAGCGTGAAGGAACAGGAGGTGAACACTGAAGCTTTCTTT
CDR3 protein: CSVKEQEVNTEAFF

J gene: TRBJ2-1
V gene: TRBV25-1
clone size: .
D gene: TRBD1
CDR3 DNA: TGTGCCAGCAGTGCGGTCGGGACAGGGGGGAATGAGCAGTTCTTC
CDR3 protein: CASSAVGTGGNEQFF

J gene: TRBJ2-2
V gene: TRBV5-1
clone size: few
D gene: .
CDR3 DNA: TGCGCCAGCAGCTCATTGACCCCAGGGGTCACCGGGGAGCTGTTTTTT
CDR3 protein: CASSSLTPGVTGELFF

J gene: TRBJ2-6
V gene: TRBV19
clone size: many
D gene: .
CDR3 DNA: TGTGCCAGTAGGAAAGACCACTCTGGGGCCAACGTCCTGACTTTC
CDR3 protein: CASRKDHSGANVLTF

J gene: TRBJ1-5
V gene: TRBV10-3
clone size: .
D gene: TRBD1
CDR3 DNA: TGTGCCACCGGACAGGATAGCAATCAGCCCCAGCATTTT
CDR3 protein: CATGQDSNQPQHF

J gene: TRBJ1-1
V gene: TRBV3-1
clone size: .
D gene: .
CDR3 DNA: TGTGCCAGCAGCCAAATGGGGGGGACTGAAGCTTTCTTT
CDR3 protein: CASSQMGGTEAFF

J gene: TRBJ1-1
V gene: TRBV7-8
clone size: few
D gene: .
CDR3 DNA: TGTGCCAGCAGCATCGGGACCTCCAACACTGAAGCTTTCTTT
CDR3 protein: CASSIGTSNTEAFF

J gene: TRBJ2-7
V gene: TRBV25-1
clone size: many
D gene: .
CDR3 DNA: TGTGCCAGCAGTGAAATGACGAACTACGAGCAGTACTTC
CDR3 protein: CASSEMTNYEQYF

J gene: TRBJ2-1
V gene: TRBV5-1
clone size: few
D gene: .
CDR3 DNA: TGCGCCAGCAGCTTTGGACTTCGACGGAACAATGAGCAGTTCTTC
CDR3 protein: CASSFGLRRNNEQFF

J gene: TRBJ2-7
V gene: TRBV3-1
clone size: .
D gene: TRBD2
CDR3 DNA: TGTGCCAGCAGCCAAGCCGGACTAGCGGGAGGCAACGAGCAGTACTTC
CDR3 protein: CASSQAGLAGGNEQYF

J gene: TRBJ2-2
V gene: TRBV12-3/TRBV12-4
clone size: few
D gene: .
CDR3 DNA: TGTGCCAGCAGTCCGAGACGACCCGACAGAGTGGTCACCGGGGAGCTGTTTTTT
CDR3 protein: CASSPRRPDRVVTGELFF

J gene: TRBJ1-6
V gene: TRBV3-1
clone size: few
D gene: .
CDR3 DNA: TGTGCCAGCAGCCCCCGATCGACGGGGCATAATTCACCCCTCCACTTT
CDR3 protein: CASSPRSTGHNSPLHF

J gene: TRBJ2-1
V gene: TRBV5-1
clone size: many
D gene: .
CDR3 DNA: TGCGCCAGCAGCTTCCTGACAGCCAGCTCCTACAATGAGCAGTTCTTC
CDR3 protein: CASSFLTASSYNEQFF

J gene: TRBJ1-5
V gene: TRBV29-1
clone size: .
D gene: .
CDR3 DNA: TGCAGCCCCCGGTGTAGGGGCCAGGGCAATCAGCCCCAGCATTTT
CDR3 protein: CSPRCRGQGNQPQHF

J gene: TRBJ2-1
V gene: TRBV18
clone size: few
D gene: TRBD2
CDR3 DNA: TGTGCCAGCTCACCATCCGCCGGGACTAGCGGGGGGGCGAAAAATGAGCAGTTCTTC
CDR3 protein: CASSPSAGTSGGAKNEQFF

J gene: TRBJ1-5
V gene: TRBV6-5
clone size: many
D gene: .
CDR3 DNA: TGTGCCAGCAGTTACTCAGGGCAGCATAGCAATCAGCCCCAGCATTTT
CDR3 protein: CASSYSGQHSNQPQHF

J gene: TRBJ1-4
V gene: TRBV6-5
clone size: .
D gene: TRBD1
CDR3 DNA: TGTGCCGCGGCACCGGGACAGGGGCCTGAAAAACTGTTTTTT
CDR3 protein: CAAAPGQGPEKLFF

J gene: TRBJ1-1
V gene: TRBV12-3/TRBV12-4
clone size: many
D gene: TRBD1
CDR3 DNA: TGTGCCAGCAGTTTAGGGACAGGGGGTGCGGCTTTCTTT
CDR3 protein: CASSLGTGGAAFF

J gene: TRBJ2-7
V gene: TRBV5-6
clone size: .
D gene: .
CDR3 DNA: TGTGCCAGCAGCTCCACCTATTACGAGCAGTACTTC
CDR3 protein: CASSSTYYEQYF

J gene: TRBJ2-1
V gene: TRBV5-1
clone size: many
D gene: TRBD2
CDR3 DNA: TGCGCCAGCAACTTAGCGGGGCAGTACAATGAGCAGTTCTTC
CDR3 protein: CASNLAGQYNEQFF

J gene: TRBJ1-1
V gene: TRBV20-1
clone size: .
D gene: .
CDR3 DNA: TGCAGTGCTCCCGCGTCCACTGAAGCTTTCTTT
CDR3 protein: CSAPASTEAFF

J gene: TRBJ2-7
V gene: TRBV9
clone size: many
D gene: TRBD1
CDR3 DNA: TGTGCCAGCAGCGCCGGACAGGGCTCCGAGCAGTACTTC
CDR3 protein: CASSAGQGSEQYF

J gene: TRBJ2-6
V gene: TRBV6-6
clone size: .
D gene: TRBD2
CDR3 DNA: TGTGCCAGCAGTAGCCAGACTAGCGGCTCCTCTGGGGCCAACGTCCTGACTTTC
CDR3 protein: CASSSQTSGSSGANVLTF

J gene: TRBJ2-6
V gene: TRBV12-3/TRBV12-4
clone size: many
D gene: .
CDR3 DNA: TGTGCCAGCAGTTTACGGGGCTCTGGGGCCAACGTCCTGACTTTC
CDR3 protein: CASSLRGSGANVLTF

J gene: TRBJ1-2
V gene: TRBV20-1
clone size: .
D gene: .
CDR3 DNA: TGCAGTGCTAGTGGGGGGCCGATACGAAACTATGGCTACACCTTC
CDR3 protein: CSASGGPIRNYGYTF

J gene: TRBJ1-6
V gene: TRBV12-3/TRBV12-4
clone size: many
D gene: .
CDR3 DNA: TGTGCCAGCAGCCGGAAGGGGAGCTCCTATAATTCACCCCTCCACTTT
CDR3 protein: CASSRKGSSYNSPLHF

J gene: TRBJ2-5
V gene: TRBV6-6
clone size: many
D gene: .
CDR3 DNA: TGTGCCAGCATGCCCCGCGGGGCAGAGACCCAGTACTTC
CDR3 protein: CASMPRGAETQYF

J gene: TRBJ2-7
V gene: TRBV3-1
clone size: many
D gene: .
CDR3 DNA: TGTGCCAGCAGCCAAGCGGCGGGGAGCTCCTACGAGCAGTACTTC
CDR3 protein: CASSQAAGSSYEQYF

J gene: TRBJ1-4
V gene: TRBV7-9
clone size: medium-sized
D gene: .
CDR3 DNA: TGTGCCAGCAGTCTCCGGAGGGAAGATGAAAAACTGTTTTTT
CDR3 protein: CASSLRREDEKLFF

J gene: TRBJ1-1
V gene: TRBV20-1
clone size: .
D gene: .
CDR3 DNA: TGCAGTGCTAGACCCACCGGACAGAGGGACACTGAAGCTTTCTTT
CDR3 protein: CSARPTGQRDTEAFF

J gene: TRBJ2-3
V gene: TRBV15
clone size: few
D gene: TRBD2
CDR3 DNA: TGTGCCACCAGCCCCCGGGGACTACTACACACAGATACGCAGTATTTT
CDR3 protein: CATSPRGLLHTDTQYF

J gene: TRBJ1-3
V gene: TRBV18
clone size: many
D gene: .
CDR3 DNA: TGTGCCAGCTCACCGACAGGAGGACCAAACTCTGGAAACACCATATATTTT
CDR3 protein: CASSPTGGPNSGNTIYF

J gene: TRBJ1-5
V gene: TRBV9
clone size: .
D gene: .
CDR3 DNA: TGTGCCAGCAGCGTAGGGACAGATTATCAGCCCCAGCATTTT
CDR3 protein: CASSVGTDYQPQHF

J gene: TRBJ1-6
V gene: TRBV5-6
clone size: .
D gene: .
CDR3 DNA: TGTGCCAGCAGCTTGGTGGCAAGGGATAATTCACCCCTCCACTTT
CDR3 protein: CASSLVARDNSPLHF